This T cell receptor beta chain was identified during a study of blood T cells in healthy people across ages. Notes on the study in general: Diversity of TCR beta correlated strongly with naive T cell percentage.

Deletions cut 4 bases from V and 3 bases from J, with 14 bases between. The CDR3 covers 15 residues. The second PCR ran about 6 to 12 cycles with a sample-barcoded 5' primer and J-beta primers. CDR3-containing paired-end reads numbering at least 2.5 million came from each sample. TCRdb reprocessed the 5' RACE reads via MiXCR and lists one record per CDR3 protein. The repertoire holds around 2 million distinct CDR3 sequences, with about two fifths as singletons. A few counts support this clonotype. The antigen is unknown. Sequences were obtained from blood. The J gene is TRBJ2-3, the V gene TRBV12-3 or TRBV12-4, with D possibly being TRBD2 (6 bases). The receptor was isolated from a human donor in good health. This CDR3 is CASSSSSARTDTQYF. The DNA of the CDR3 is TGTGCCAGCAGTTCATCTAGCGCGAGAACAGATACGCAGTATTTT.